The 24 T cell receptor beta chains below were found in one sample sequenced in a study of shared clonotypes between healthy human individuals. Profiled with immunoSEQ multiplex PCR; TCRdb holds only in-frame clones, not every one. The sample records millions of clones, approximately 93% being singletons. The sample taken for sequencing was naive CD4+ T cells from PBMCs. Subset noted: CD45RA+ positively selected. These receptors were taken from a man between 18 and 35 years old in good health. Some clones in this sample may be carry-over from other donors' samples.

The chain employs TRBV28 and TRBJ2-7; possible D gene TRBD1, 6 bases. Trimming stripped 7 bases from V and 3 bases from J, with 16 bases between. CDR3 size: 14 residues. Germline assignment: CDR1 MDHEN and CDR2 SYDVKM. The CDR3 reads CASNKGVEDYEQYF. The CDR3 DNA sequence: TGTGCCAGCAACAAGGGGGTTGAGGACTACGAGCAGTACTTC.

The V and J genes are TRBV9 and TRBJ2-1; D is uncertain. The V end was cut by 4 bases, the J end by 4 bases, with 12 bases between. The germline V gene has CDR1 SGDLS and CDR2 YYNGEE. The CDR3 contains 14 residues. The DNA for the CDR3 is TGTGCCAGCAGCCCCAACTCCAGGTACAATGAGCAGTTCTTC. Translation gives CASSPNSRYNEQFF.

The rearrangement links TRBV4-2 to TRBJ1-5, with a tentative D call TRBD1 (6 bases). V was clipped by 0 bases and J by 7 bases, with 13 bases between them. Germline V gene sequence: CDR1 LGHNA, CDR2 YNFKEQ. The CDR3 extends over 15 amino acids. The CDR3, as DNA: TGTGCCAGCAGCCAAGAAAGTGGGGGGGCCCAGCCCCAGCATTTT. Its translation is CASSQESGGAQPQHF.

The rearrangement links TRBV7-8 to TRBJ2-5; TRBD2 might be the D (5 bases). This CDR3 region has 12 residues. Germline lookup yields CDR1 SGHVS and CDR2 FQNEAQ. The ends were cut back, 5 bases at V and 5 bases at J, with 9 bases in the middle. CDR3 DNA: TGTGCCAGCAGCCGGGAACGGGAGACCCAGTACTTC. Its protein is CASSRERETQYF.

V usage is TRBV25-1 and J usage is TRBJ1-4, with D tentatively TRBD1 (5 bases). The germline V gene encodes CDR1 MGHDK and CDR2 SYGVNS. The CDR3 has 15 residues. Trimming removed 2 bases at V and 6 bases at J, with 13 bases between. CDR3 region: CASSEVRGNDEKLFF. For the CDR3, the DNA is TGTGCCAGCAGTGAAGTGCGGGGGAACGATGAAAAACTGTTTTTT.

The chain combines TRBV11-3 with TRBJ2-2; D is undetermined. The germline V gene has CDR1 SGHNT and CDR2 YENEEA. The length of the CDR3 is 12 residues. V was trimmed by 5 bases and J by 2 bases, leaving 3 bases between them. CDR3 region: CASSVNTGELFF. CDR3 nucleotides: TGTGCCAGCAGCGTAAACACCGGGGAGCTGTTTTTT.

The chain employs TRBV6-5 and TRBJ2-7; D is perhaps TRBD1 (6 bases). The CDR3 length is 16 residues. Deletions cut 2 bases from V and 1 base from J, with 15 bases between. CDR1 and CDR2 from the germline V gene are MNHEY and SVGAGI. Here the CDR3 reads CASSYAKQGLSYEQYF. As DNA, the CDR3 is TGTGCCAGCAGTTACGCCAAACAGGGATTATCCTACGAGCAGTACTTC.

This sequence joins TRBV28 and TRBJ2-2, with 8 bases matching TRBD2. V shed 8 bases, J shed 4 bases, and the junction held 3 bases outside the gene matches. The CDR3 is 13 residues long. The germline V gene has CDR1 MDHEN and CDR2 SYDVKM. In nucleotides, the CDR3 is TGTGCCAGCGGGGGGACTAGCACCGGGGAGCTGTTTTTT. Its translation is CASGGTSTGELFF.

The chain uses TRBV6-6 and TRBJ1-1; TRBD1 aligns across 7 bases. The ends lost 2 bases at V and 1 base at J; junction bases unmatched: 7. Germline V gives CDR1 MNHNY, CDR2 SVGAGI (reference sequence). CDR3 size: 16 residues. The CDR3: CASSYPKGAANTEAFF. As DNA, the CDR3 is TGTGCCAGCAGTTACCCTAAGGGGGCAGCGAACACTGAAGCTTTCTTT.

This chain joins TRBV28 and TRBJ1-2, with TRBD1 as a possible D gene (5 bases). The CDR3 loop spans 14 amino acids. V lost 2 bases and J lost 6, with 13 bases in between. Looked up from germline, CDR1 is MDHEN and CDR2 is SYDVKM. The DNA for the CDR3 is TGTGCCAGCAGTTTAGTCGCAGGGAGCGATGGCTACACCTTC. It specifies CASSLVAGSDGYTF.

In its sample, this clone was seen once. Here the CDR3 DNA reads TGTGCCAGCAGCCGCAGAGGGCCGTACGAGCAGTACTTC. This codes for CASSRRGPYEQYF. The V and J genes are TRBV5-8 and TRBJ2-7, with a possible D match to TRBD2 (5 bases). V gave up 4 bases and J gave up 4 bases, with 12 bases separating them. Germline V gene sequence: CDR1 SGHTS, CDR2 YDEGEE. CDR3 length: 13 amino acids.

This chain connects TRBV5-1 to TRBJ2-1; 9 bases align to TRBD2. Unmatched junction bases numbered 12, after V lost 4 bases and J lost 10 bases. From germline, CDR1 is SGHRS and CDR2 YFSETQ. The CDR3 is made up of 15 amino acids. Here the CDR3 reads CASSGVAGAPTEQFF. The CDR3 DNA reads as TGCGCCAGCAGCGGGGTAGCGGGAGCCCCGACGGAGCAGTTCTTC.

The chain is built from TRBV30 and TRBJ2-5; D is possibly TRBD1 (5 bases). The germline CDR1 and CDR2 sequences are GTSNPN and SVGIG (reference sequence). The CDR3 is 14 residues long. Trimming shortened V by 2 bases and J by 3 bases, and 13 bases separated the two germline ends. CDR3 region: CAWSWQGTEETQYF. The CDR3 DNA reads TGTGCCTGGAGTTGGCAGGGAACGGAAGAGACCCAGTACTTC.

J is TRBJ2-2 and V is TRBV10-1; D is unclear. V lost 5 bases and J lost 4, with 14 bases in between. Germline V gene sequence: CDR1 WNHNN, CDR2 SYGVQD (reference sequence). The CDR3 has 15 residues. The CDR3: CASSSEYSGTGELFF. In DNA form, the CDR3 reads TGCGCCAGCAGTTCGGAATACTCGGGCACCGGGGAGCTGTTTTTT.

The genes are TRBV11-1 and TRBJ2-7; D possibly uses TRBD1 or TRBD2 (5 bases each). In germline, CDR1 is SGHAT, CDR2 FQDESV (reference sequence). There are 14 residues in the CDR3. Trimming stripped 5 bases from V and 3 bases from J, with 14 bases between. CDR3 nucleotide sequence: TGTGCCAGCAGCATAGGGACGGTAGACTACGAGCAGTACTTC. This codes for CASSIGTVDYEQYF.

For this clone: The CDR3 does not end in the conserved phenylalanine or tryptophan, so this is likely a read error. It is unclear where the CDR3 begins or ends on the DNA, so no DNA is shown, and the CDR3 is as TCRdb lists it. The chain recombines TRBV28 with TRBJ2-7; no DNA check was done on the table's D call, TRBD1. 12 amino acids form the CDR3, both terminal residues included. The V gene's germline CDR1 is MDHEN and CDR2 SYDVKM. CDR3 protein: CASSIPGQGHSY.

J is TRBJ2-2 and V is TRBV18; TRBD1 aligns across 7 bases. V dropped 3 bases and J dropped 4; count of bases not matched to a gene: 5. CDR3 length: 15 amino acids. Germline values: CDR1 KGHSH, CDR2 LQKENI. CDR3 DNA sequence: TGTGCCAGCTCACCGGCAGGGGGAGCCACCGGGGAGCTGTTTTTT. It yields the protein CASSPAGGATGELFF.

This chain connects TRBV18 to TRBJ1-3; D remains ambiguous. The CDR3 is 18 amino acids. V lost 2 bases to trimming and J lost 0 bases, with 17 bases between them. The germline gives CDR1 KGHSH, CDR2 LQKENI. The CDR3: CASSPTGLTSYSGNTIYF. CDR3 coding DNA: TGTGCCAGCTCACCAACTGGGTTAACTTCTTACTCTGGAAACACCATATATTTT.

J is TRBJ2-4 and V is TRBV28; TRBD1 is a possible D gene (9 bases). Trimming pared 6 bases from V and 0 bases from J, leaving 30 bases between. Germline V gene lookup returns CDR1 MDHEN and CDR2 SYDVKM. This CDR3 region has 21 residues. The CDR3 DNA follows: TGTGCCAGCAGCTTTCCGGGAGGGACAGGGAACAGACTACTAGCCAAAAACATTCAGTACTTC. This sequence encodes CASSFPGGTGNRLLAKNIQYF.

The CDR3 reads CASSYSYTGGEAFF. CDR3 in DNA: TGTGCCAGCAGTTACTCGTATACGGGGGGTGAAGCTTTCTTT. The gene calls are TRBV6-6 and TRBJ1-1; possibly TRBD1 for D (5 bases). Germline V gives CDR1 MNHNY, CDR2 SVGAGI (reference sequence). The CDR3 totals 14 residues. V lost 0 bases, J lost 7 bases, and 12 bases lay in between.

The chain carries TRBV30 and TRBJ2-2; D possibly uses TRBD1 or TRBD2 (5 bases each). This CDR3 spans 15 amino acids. CDR1 GTSNPN and CDR2 SVGIG come from the germline V gene (reference sequence). The V and J ends lost 1 base and 2 bases respectively, with 11 bases between them. CDR3 sequence (DNA): TGTGCCTGGAGTGCGGGGACGCACAACACCGGGGAGCTGTTTTTT. Its translation is CAWSAGTHNTGELFF.

The rearrangement links TRBV28 to TRBJ2-2, with 9 nucleotides matching TRBD2. Germline CDR1 MDHEN, CDR2 SYDVKM. The CDR3 extends over 16 amino acids. V lost 3 bases, J lost 4 bases, and 6 bases stayed unmatched. This CDR3 is CASSFGGRAATGELFF. The CDR3, as DNA: TGTGCCAGCAGTTTCGGCGGGAGGGCCGCCACCGGGGAGCTGTTTTTT. Combining the CDR3 with reference TRBV28 and TRBJ2-2 gives the whole variable domain DVKVTQSSRYLVKRTGEKVFLECVQDMDHENMFWYRQDPGLGLRLIYFSYDVKMKEKGDIPEGYSVSREKKERFSLILESASTNQTSMYLCASSFGGRAATGELFFGEGSRLTVL.

The V gene is TRBV9, the J gene TRBJ2-1; 7 bases align to TRBD2. The CDR3 has 14 residues. The germline V gene has CDR1 SGDLS and CDR2 YYNGEE. The V gene end was trimmed by 0 bases and the J gene end by 7 bases; junction bases not matched to a gene: 4. The CDR3 is CASSVGASGNEQFF. Here the CDR3 DNA reads TGTGCCAGCAGCGTAGGGGCTAGCGGAAATGAGCAGTTCTTC. The full variable domain, completed using reference TRBV9 and TRBJ2-1, is DSGVTQTPKHLITATGQRVTLRCSPRSGDLSVYWYQQSLDQGLQFLIQYYNGEERAKGNILERFSAQQFPDLHSELNLSSLELGDSALYFCASSVGASGNEQFFGPGTRLTVL.

This CDR3 reads CATSRADRPYEQYF. The DNA of the CDR3 is TGTGCCACCAGCAGAGCGGACAGACCCTACGAGCAGTACTTC. The genes are TRBV15 and TRBJ2-7; a possible D gene is TRBD1 (6 bases). The CDR3 sequence is 14 residues long. Trimming removed 1 base from V and 2 bases from J, with 9 bases in between. In germline, CDR1 is LNHNV, CDR2 YYDKDF (reference sequence).